Listed below are T cell receptor beta chains from one sample, sequenced in a study of blood T cell repertoires in COVID-19. This table comes from immunoSEQ multiplex PCR, and its TCRdb copy is limited to in-frame clones, with some not included. The sample consists of about 250,000 clones, 65% to 90% of them appearing once. Sequenced material: peripheral blood. These receptors came from a woman at least 80 years old with active or convalescent COVID-19. The CDR3 runs from the conserved cysteine through the conserved F or W. D genes are given only for firm matches. Clone size, where shown, is once, few, many, or a class for clones that have expanded.

J | D | V | size | DNA | CDR3
TRBJ1-1 | . | TRBV7-8 | . | TGTGCCAGCAGCTTAAACCAGGGGAACACTGAAGCTTTCTTT | CASSLNQGNTEAFF
TRBJ1-6 | TRBD1 | TRBV2 | few | TGTGCCAGCAGTATGGGACAGGCAAATTCACCCCTCCACTTT | CASSMGQANSPLHF
TRBJ1-2 | . | TRBV6-5 | once | TGTGCCAGCAGTTGGGGGGGCAGGGATGGCTACACCTTC | CASSWGGRDGYTF
TRBJ2-4 | . | TRBV21-1 | . | TGTGCCAGCAGCAAAGAAGGACAGGGTTGGCCCAAAAACATTCAGTACTTC | CASSKEGQGWPKNIQYF
TRBJ2-7 | TRBD2 | TRBV7-9 | . | TGTGCCAGCAGCTTAGGTAGCGGGAGGGTCGACGAGCAGTACTTC | CASSLGSGRVDEQYF
TRBJ1-2 | . | TRBV28 | . | TGTGCCAGCAGTGGCAGGCGCCCTCTCAACTATGGCTACACCTTC | CASSGRRPLNYGYTF
TRBJ1-6 | . | TRBV28 | . | TGTGCAACTGGAGAGGGAGGGAATAATTCACCCCTCCACTTT | CATGEGGNNSPLHF
TRBJ2-3 | . | TRBV3-1/TRBV3-2 | . | TGTGCCAGCAGTCTTACGGGACTTTTAGACACAGATACGCAGTATTTT | CASSLTGLLDTDTQYF
TRBJ2-3 | TRBD1 | TRBV24-1 | . | TGTGCCACCAGTGGATCAGGGGGCTGGGCAGATACGCAGTATTTT | CATSGSGGWADTQYF
TRBJ2-1 | . | TRBV6-5 | . | TGTGCCAGCAGCCGAGGTCAGCGGGCTCGCGATGAGCAGTTCTTC | CASSRGQRARDEQFF
TRBJ2-5 | TRBD1 | TRBV5-6 | . | TGTGCCAGCAGCTCAATCTTGGAGCAAGGACAGGCGATTAAAGAGACCCAGTACTTC | CASSSILEQGQAIKETQYF
TRBJ2-3 | TRBD2 | TRBV3-1/TRBV3-2 | . | TGTGCCAGCAGCCCACCGGGACTAGCGACAGATACGCAGTATTTT | CASSPPGLATDTQYF
TRBJ1-6 | . | TRBV18 | . | TGTGCCAGCTCACCACGACAGTTTAGTAATTCACCCCTCCACTTT | CASSPRQFSNSPLHF
TRBJ1-5 | TRBD1 | TRBV28 | . | TGTGCCAGCAGCCCCACCGCCGGCGGGACAGGGGGCACTCAGCCCCAGCATTTT | CASSPTAGGTGGTQPQHF
TRBJ1-5 | TRBD1 | TRBV30 | . | TGTGCCTGGAGTGTAAAGGGGGCCCAGCAGCCCCAGCATTTT | CAWSVKGAQQPQHF
TRBJ2-3 | . | TRBV5-1 | . | TGCGCCAGCAGCTTGGCGACAGGACCCACAGATACGCAGTATTTT | CASSLATGPTDTQYF
TRBJ1-1 | TRBD1 | TRBV2 | . | TGTGCCAGCAGTGGGGGGACAGGGGGGATCCGAAGGACTGAAGCTTTCTTT | CASSGGTGGIRRTEAFF
TRBJ2-1 | TRBD2 | TRBV24-1 | once | TGTGCCACCAGTGAAACTAGCGGGAGCTCCTACAATGAGCAGTTCTTC | CATSETSGSSYNEQFF
TRBJ1-2 | . | TRBV28 | . | TGTGCCAGCAGTTTAGAGGGGGTTTTTGAGGGCTACACCTTC | CASSLEGVFEGYTF
TRBJ2-1 | TRBD2 | TRBV2 | once | TGTGCCAGCAGTGAAGCGACTAGCGGGATCCTACAGTTCTTC | CASSEATSGILQFF
TRBJ2-7 | . | TRBV2 | . | TGTGCCAGCATGGTCCCCAAGCCAAACGGACAGTCCCCCGAGCAGTACTTC | CASMVPKPNGQSPEQYF
TRBJ1-1 | TRBD1 | TRBV4-2 | . | TGTGCCAGCAGCCAAGACGGGACAGGGGGCACTGAAGCTTTCTTT | CASSQDGTGGTEAFF
TRBJ2-1 | TRBD1 | TRBV6-5 | . | TGTGCCAGCAGGGGACAGGGGAACCATGAGCAGTTCTTC | CASRGQGNHEQFF
TRBJ2-7 | TRBD1 | TRBV2 | . | TGTGCCAGCAGGGATAGGACAGGGGCCTACGAGCAGTACTTC | CASRDRTGAYEQYF
TRBJ1-6 | . | TRBV3-1/TRBV3-2 | . | TGTGCCAGCAGCCAAGGCGGTGCCCTCCACTTT | CASSQGGALHF
TRBJ2-1 | TRBD2 | TRBV7-8 | . | TGTGCCAGCAGCCTCGGGACTAGCGGGGGGCCCCCAGGGTACAATGAGCAGTTCTTC | CASSLGTSGGPPGYNEQFF
TRBJ2-1 | TRBD2 | TRBV7-2 | . | TGTGCCAGCAGTTTACAGAGCGGGATTTCCTACAATGAGCAGTTCTTC | CASSLQSGISYNEQFF
TRBJ1-1 | TRBD1 | TRBV28 | . | TGTGCCAGCACCGGACAGGGACAGAACACTGAAGCTTTCTTT | CASTGQGQNTEAFF
TRBJ2-1 | TRBD2 | TRBV5-1 | . | TGCGCCAGCAGCAGGGCGCCCGGGACTAGCGGGGGCGGCTTTTACAATGAGCAGTTCTTC | CASSRAPGTSGGGFYNEQFF
TRBJ2-5 | TRBD2 | TRBV5-1 | . | TGCGCCAGCAGCCTGGGACTAGCGGGAATTCTATGGGAGACCCAGTACTTC | CASSLGLAGILWETQYF
TRBJ1-2 | . | TRBV2 | . | TGTGCCAGCAGCGAAAGGGAGGGGGTTTTCTACACCTTC | CASSEREGVFYTF
TRBJ2-1 | . | TRBV20-1 | . | TGCAGTGCTAGTTTTCGGGGGGCGAACAATGAGCAGTTCTTC | CSASFRGANNEQFF
TRBJ2-7 | TRBD1 | TRBV5-1 | . | TGCGCCAGCAGCCGGGACAGGGTGTACGAGCAGTACTTC | CASSRDRVYEQYF
TRBJ2-5 | TRBD2 | TRBV9 | . | TGTGCCAGCAGCGTAAGCGGGGGGCTACAAGAGACCCAGTACTTC | CASSVSGGLQETQYF
TRBJ2-1 | TRBD2 | TRBV9 | . | TGTGCCAGCAGCGAACACCTAGCGGGGGACTACAATGAGCAGTTCTTC | CASSEHLAGDYNEQFF
TRBJ2-2 | TRBD1 | TRBV24-1 | . | TGTGCCACCAGTGATTACAGGGGGCGCGGCACCGGGGAGCTGTTTTTT | CATSDYRGRGTGELFF
TRBJ2-1 | TRBD2 | TRBV5-4 | . | TGTGCCAGCAGTTACCAGACTAGCGGGAGCTACAATGAGCAGTTCTTC | CASSYQTSGSYNEQFF
TRBJ1-2 | . | TRBV18 | . | TGTGCCAGCTCACGGTCCGAGACAGCTAACTATGGCTACACCTTC | CASSRSETANYGYTF
TRBJ1-1 | TRBD1 | TRBV2 | few | TGTGCCAGCAGAATGAACAGGGGGACTGAAGCTTTCTTT | CASRMNRGTEAFF
TRBJ1-3 | . | TRBV27 | few | TGTGCCAGCAGTTTATCAGGGGGCTCTGGAAACACCATATATTTT | CASSLSGGSGNTIYF
TRBJ1-2 | . | TRBV2 | . | TGTGCCAGCAGTGAGGACACATTTAACTATGGCTACACCTTC | CASSEDTFNYGYTF
TRBJ2-2 | TRBD2 | TRBV4-2 | . | TGTGCCAGCAGCCGAGAACACCAAGCTTCTGGACTAGCGGGAGTTCCAGGGGAGCTGTTTTTT | CASSREHQASGLAGVPGELFF
TRBJ2-3 | . | TRBV4-1 | . | TGCGCCAGCAGCCCCGGGGGTGTTACGCAGTATTTT | CASSPGGVTQYF
TRBJ2-1 | TRBD2 | TRBV29-1 | . | TGCAGCGCTGGGGGGGGTCCAGGAACCTACAATGAGCAGTTCTTC | CSAGGGPGTYNEQFF
TRBJ1-1 | TRBD1 | TRBV18 | . | TGTGCCAGCTCACCTACCACAGGGGGGAACACTGAAGCTTTCTTT | CASSPTTGGNTEAFF
TRBJ1-3 | . | TRBV7-9 | . | TGTGCCAGCAGCTTATCCAGACAGCCTTCCTCTGGAAACACCATATATTTT | CASSLSRQPSSGNTIYF
TRBJ1-1 | . | TRBV23-1 | . | TGCGCCAGCAGTCAATCGCTGCTGAGACACATGAACACTGAAGCTTTCTTT | CASSQSLLRHMNTEAFF
TRBJ1-2 | TRBD1 | TRBV19 | . | TGTGCCAGTAGTACCGGGACAGGAGTTTTCTATGGCTACACCTTC | CASSTGTGVFYGYTF
TRBJ1-5 | . | TRBV6-1 | . | TGTGCCAGCAGTGAAGGGGGCTATAGCAATCAGCCCCAGCATTTT | CASSEGGYSNQPQHF
TRBJ2-3 | . | TRBV2 | . | TGTGCCAGCTCAGCGGCCCGGGATACGCAGTATTTT | CASSAARDTQYF
TRBJ1-2 | . | TRBV9 | . | TGTGCCAGCAGCGTGACTCTTAACTATGGCTACACCTTC | CASSVTLNYGYTF
TRBJ2-5 | TRBD2 | TRBV4-2 | . | TGTGCCAGCAGCCAAGATTGGTCTAGCGGGGGTATCGAGACCCAGTACTTC | CASSQDWSSGGIETQYF
TRBJ1-1 | . | TRBV7-9 | . | TGTGCCAGCAGCTTAGAGGGCGGGACTGAAGCTTTCTTT | CASSLEGGTEAFF
TRBJ1-1 | TRBD1 | TRBV2 | many | TGTGCCAGCGGGACAGGGGGCATTGGTACTGAAGCTTTCTTT | CASGTGGIGTEAFF
TRBJ1-6 | . | TRBV12-3/TRBV12-4 | few | TGTGCCAGCAGCAGGCCTCGCTTGCCCCTCCACTTT | CASSRPRLPLHF
TRBJ1-6 | . | TRBV28 | . | TGTGCCAGCAGCTCAGGCACCGATAATTCACCCCTCCACTTT | CASSSGTDNSPLHF
TRBJ1-5 | TRBD1 | TRBV20-1 | . | TGCAGTGCTAGTCAGGCAGGGGGTTGGGGCAATCAGCCCCAGCATTTT | CSASQAGGWGNQPQHF
TRBJ1-1 | TRBD1 | TRBV2 | . | TGTGCCGGAACAGGACAGGGGAGAAACACTGAAGCTTTCTTT | CAGTGQGRNTEAFF
TRBJ1-1 | . | TRBV29-1 | . | TGCAGCGTTGACGTACGACAGGACACTGAAGCTTTCTTT | CSVDVRQDTEAFF
TRBJ2-7 | TRBD2 | TRBV7-2 | few | TGTGCCAGCAGCACTGGGGAGGGGATGGCCGAATACGAGCAGTACTTC | CASSTGEGMAEYEQYF